One T cell receptor beta chain is described in this entry. Its recognized antigen is unknown. Base quality data are lacking; no much larger clone is found one base away. The cohort consisted of 600 or so healthy bone marrow donors. At the time of sampling, all cohort members were nominally healthy, though unrecorded immune exposures were likely present. The donor tested CMV seropositive and was one of the 289 seropositive cohort members. A peripheral blood sample was provided by each donor, and peripheral blood mononuclear cells were used for TCR beta sequencing. The Qiagen DNeasy Blood Extraction Kit was used to extract genomic DNA from the blood cell samples. The entry originates in a study of cytomegalovirus exposure and HLA in healthy donors (dated by TCRdb to the late 2010s). With regard to the full study: In an earlier analysis of about 560 of the donors, about 260 Gb of sequence data and some 100 million unique TCR beta sequences from about 190 million T cells were reported. Five DR-DQ haplotypes were treated as single units for association and clustering because of strong linkage in the cohort. A later genetic analysis used genome-wide SNP genotypes for about three fifths of the 666 donors, treating that subset as a discovery cohort. The study was designed to test whether signatures of past pathogen exposure could be identified by cataloging public T cell receptors. Donor age, sex, ethnicity and CMV serostatus were compiled alongside the repertoire data. To predict cytomegalovirus infection status, the study combined high-throughput TCR immunosequencing, statistical association of individual TCRs with disease status, and machine learning. Among approximately 370 genotyped donors of the cohort, an average of around 250,000 unique TCR beta nucleotide sequences was sequenced per donor, of which about 19% were non-productive. In a later analysis, previously published TCR beta repertoires from 666 donors were re-analyzed and high-resolution HLA genotyping was added so that TCR occurrence patterns could be studied. About 300 gigabases of sequencing data and tens of millions of unique TCR sequences made up an early release that covered several hundred HLA-typed donors. Rather than drawing on any new phenotypic data, the later analysis identified candidate immune exposures from TCR beta sequences and the way those sequences occurred across donors. Besides the first cohort of around 670 subjects, a separate validation cohort made up of over 100 different subjects was used. All discovery cohort repertoires had been generated on a single sequencing platform. An earlier analysis of around 580 of the donors used high-throughput TCR beta sequencing to judge whether each TCR beta V gene segment behaved as functional or pseudogenic. Typing coverage differed by locus: A, B, C, DRB1 and DQB1 were typed in about 629-630 donors, DQA1 in roughly 510, DPA1 in approximately 600, and DPB1 in 450 to 490. The genetic ancestry cluster associated with self-reported Caucasian donors included 65% to 90% of the roughly 410 genotyped donors. The T cell repertoires of 700 or so subjects were profiled by immunosequencing and related to cytomegalovirus serostatus. HLA typing included class I and class II loci at four-digit resolution. The study at large found these results: A few of the identified cytomegalovirus-associated TCR beta chains were confirmed in vitro to be specific for cytomegalovirus antigens. In an earlier analysis of some 640 of the donors, most TCR beta V segments were observed in productive rearrangements about 87% or about 30% of the time, broadly matching IMGT annotations. According to a later analysis, TCR association rates differed among HLA loci, with DRB1 alleles showing the most associated TCRs and HLA-C alleles showing the fewest. The classifier was reported to diagnose cytomegalovirus status with high specificity and sensitivity in both the original and validation cohorts. Because HLA typing was unavailable for some donors at each locus, only the typed subset was used in association tests. According to a later analysis, parvovirus B19, influenza, CMV and Epstein-Barr virus appeared linked to several top co-occurrence clusters. While some public TCRs were present in many individuals, most TCR sequences turned up only very rarely across donors. Immune exposure information for the cohort was limited to CMV serostatus. Roughly uniform sequencing depth across donors was assumed in presence/absence analyses, although this assumption may not hold. Strong co-occurrence of HLA alleles, especially DR and DQ, made assigning TCR associations to individual alleles difficult. Some IMGT-functional V segments, including TRBV6-2 and TRBV6-3, could not be told apart with the 87-base-pair reads, so those segments were excluded. A cluster of highly shared sequence variants was judged likely to represent a technical artifact of the sequencing pipeline. Correlated functional status among segregating V segments might reflect linkage disequilibrium, but an unknown experimental factor could not be ruled out. The authors suggested that the approach could potentially be extended to other disease states and immunological phenotypes. A later genetic analysis associated a missense DCLRE1C variant with V-gene and J-gene trimming of TCR beta chains, and an independent cohort replicated the association. The cohort was sequenced for TCR beta chains only, and without alpha or paired-chain data the features that could be detected were limited. In a later analysis, HLA-associated TCR beta chains showed more clonal expansion and lower generation probabilities than non-associated chains that were equally common. Most CMV-associated TCR beta chains appeared to be HLA-restricted in a later analysis, and the HLA associations seemed to be driven largely by CMV exposure. In a later genetic analysis, fewer N-insertions in productive TCRs were reported among donors in an Asian-associated ancestry cluster than the roughly 640-donor mean. Because counts were too low, 15 or so rarely observed V segments, including chromosome 9 orphons, were excluded from the earlier analysis of some 540 of the donors. A further reported finding was that TCR beta sequences accurately predicted the HLA-A and HLA-B alleles for most subjects in the first cohort. A later analysis associated 15,000 to 20,000 TCR beta sequences with specific HLA alleles at a false discovery rate of 0.05. The study listed 164 TCR beta chains as associated with cytomegalovirus.

The library came from the immunoSEQ multiplex PCR assay. For the multiplex PCR, a mixture combining 60 forward primers for TCR Vbeta segments and 13 reverse primers for TCR Jbeta segments was used. The CDR3 region of rearranged TCR beta genes was amplified from genomic DNA by a multiplex PCR assay. On the Illumina HiSeq System, the amplified TCR beta libraries were sequenced as 87-base-pair reads. As for the original processing: A later analysis tallied around 87 million unique TCR beta chains across the 666 repertoires, and around 12 million of those chains were shared by two or more donors. Raw reads were error-corrected and collapsed into unique sequences by a nearest-neighbor algorithm in which closely related sequences were merged to remove PCR and sequencing errors. To assign V, D and J gene segments, CDR3 sequences were aligned to IMGT reference sequences. For a sequence to be retained, at least a six-nucleotide match to both a V gene segment and a J gene segment was required. Rearrangements were classified as productive when the CDR3 lacked stop codons and remained in frame with V and J, and all other rearrangements were classified as non-productive. CDR3 was defined by IMGT convention, running from the second conserved V-encoded cysteine to the conserved J-encoded phenylalanine. The earlier analysis of 587 of the donors excluded any sequence lacking an unambiguous match to a single V gene segment. An earlier analysis of fewer than 750 of the donors classified V segments as functional when productive rearrangements were above 56.7% and as segregating when the standard deviation between donors was above 5%. A statistical classification framework was developed to diagnose cytomegalovirus status using the catalog of TCR beta chain sequences. V and J gene assignment, in a later analysis, came from comparing TCR nucleotide sequences with IMGT/GENE-DB human TR gene sequences. The TCRdist pipeline was used in a later analysis to assign CDR3 sequences and most-parsimonious VDJ recombination scenarios. In a later analysis, every TCR beta chain was defined by the combination of its CDR3 amino acid sequence and its V-gene family, and reads without a unique V-gene family were dropped. In a later analysis, 450 to 600 highly shared, low-generation-probability nucleotide sequences were removed to address suspected cross-contamination and a sequencing artifact. For each public chain, a later analysis derived a clonal expansion index from normalized ranks of inferred template counts within each repertoire. Generation probabilities in a later analysis came from a VDJ recombination model fitted to out-of-frame rearrangements, and those results were checked against IGoR. A later analysis scored TCR-TCR, TCR-HLA and TCR-CMV co-occurrence with hypergeometric tests, applying a repertoire-size bias correction to TCR pairs. To estimate false discovery rates, a later analysis permuted the HLA or CMV assignments 20 times. In a later analysis, co-occurring TCRs were grouped with DBSCAN, and TCRdist sequence similarity was added when clustering was performed within HLA-allele-positive subsets. Co-occurrence clustering excluded repertoires with fewer than 30,000 or more than 120,000 public chains, plus five with anomalous nucleotide sharing. Entries here come from immuneACCESS through TCRdb and include only in-frame sequences with V and J called. Some clones fail to appear in such tables; in the studies checked, an unresolved V gene covers under half of the shortfall, and the cause of the remainder is unknown. V, J and clone size derive from that table, while D and trimming were established from the DNA sequence. Recorded for this sample are approximately 110,000 clones; around 80% of them occurred a single time. The ten largest clones add up to roughly 5% of the sample.

The CDR3 numbers 17 residues from cysteine through phenylalanine. Only the CDR3 region is kept as DNA, spanning 51 bases read in frame from base 1. V trim: 0 bases; J trim: 4 bases; unmatched bases: 8. Based on the germline V gene (reference sequence), the CDR1 and CDR2 sequences are MNHEY and SMNVEV. The sequence was collected from a female donor in good health and CMV-seropositive. Specimen: PBMCs. Recombination joined TRBV27 with TRBJ1-2; TRBD1 aligns with 10 central bases. The DNA is as follows: TGTGCCAGCAGTTTATCCCTGGGACAGGGGCGGATCTATGGCTACACCTTC. The encoded protein is CASSLSLGQGRIYGYTF.